The 30 T cell receptor beta chains below come from one sample, sequenced in a study of CD8 T cells in ankylosing spondylitis (dated by TCRdb to about 2017). General conclusions and limits of the study: Blood from ankylosing spondylitis patients appeared to be characterized by a TCR beta motif made up of several highly homologous amino acid variants.

Libraries came from 5' RACE. The data were produced on an Illumina HiSeq 2500. TCRdb redid the processing of the public reads, applying fastp at Q25 and MiXCR, and retained in-frame beta chains. For every CDR3 protein sequence, its rows merge into one entry that carries the most common genes and DNA. The sample table contains about 800,000 distinct CDR3 sequences; only one count was recorded for roughly 10% of them. About 0.49% of the sample rests with the top ten. These receptors have no known antigen. Sequencing was carried out using blood, either unsorted or a sorted T cell fraction (not recorded which). These receptors were taken from a male donor with ankylosing spondylitis.

At least ten counts were recorded for this clonotype. The rearrangement uses TRBV10-3 and TRBJ2-7, with TRBD2 identical over 8 bases. The trim removed 10 bases at V and 0 bases at J, leaving 8 bases unmatched. Per germline, CDR1 ENHRY and CDR2 SYGVKD. The CDR3 length is 14 residues. The CDR3 sequence is CATLGGVASYEQYF. In DNA, the CDR3 is TGTGCCACCCTCGGGGGGGTAGCCTCCTACGAGCAGTACTTC.

This clonotype came up a few times. V usage is TRBV20-1 and J usage is TRBJ1-5; no clear D gene. Germline CDR1 and CDR2: DFQATT and SNEGSKA (reference sequence). The CDR3 has 12 amino acids. The V end lost 6 bases, the J end lost 9 bases, and 15 bases lay between the germline ends. The DNA of the CDR3 is TGCAGTGCAAGAAGGTTGGGAGGGCCCCAGCATTTT. Residues: CSARRLGGPQHF.

This clonotype has a handful of counts. This chain uses TRBV5-1 with TRBJ1-1; maybe TRBD1 (5 bases). Germline-derived CDR1 and CDR2 are SGHRS and YFSETQ. Trimming removed 0 bases from V and 6 bases from J, with 12 bases in between. The CDR3 sequence is 14 residues long. In DNA, the CDR3 is TGCGCCAGCAGCTTGGGCCCGGTGGGGGCTGAAGCTTTCTTT. Its translation is CASSLGPVGAEAFF.

This clonotype was observed a handful of times. The chain employs TRBV29-1 and TRBJ1-2; TRBD1 agrees at 10 bases. Trimming at V came to 7 bases and at J to 4 bases, leaving 6 bases not matched to a gene. Germline V gives CDR1 SQVTM, CDR2 ANQGSEA. This CDR3 comprises 13 residues. CDR3 residues: CSAGTGAGYGYTF. As DNA, the CDR3 is TGCAGCGCCGGGACAGGGGCTGGCTATGGCTACACCTTC.

The chain carries TRBV12-3 or TRBV12-4 and TRBJ1-6, with D possibly being TRBD1 (5 bases). The length of the CDR3 is 17 residues. Trimming cost V 4 bases and J 1 base, with 14 bases left between them. DNA of the CDR3: TGTGCCAGCAGTTCCGCCCAGGGAAGGTCCTATAATTCACCCCTCCACTTT. This gives the protein CASSSAQGRSYNSPLHF.

This clonotype was picked up a small number of times. The V call is TRBV20-1, the J call TRBJ2-3; 11 bases map to TRBD2. Germline V gene sequence: CDR1 DFQATT, CDR2 SNEGSKA (reference sequence). The CDR3 sequence is 16 residues long. With 1 base clipped from V and 3 bases from J, the junction kept 6 bases outside the gene matches. The CDR3 DNA sequence: TGCAGTGCTAGAGGCATAAGACTAGCGGGGACAGATACGCAGTATTTT. This encodes CSARGIRLAGTDTQYF.

This clonotype was seen only a few times. The gene calls are TRBV7-2 and TRBJ1-3; D gene uncertain. The V and J ends lost 1 base and 4 bases respectively, with 8 bases between them. The CDR3 runs to 14 residues. Germline V gene sequence: CDR1 SGHTA, CDR2 FQGNSA. This CDR3 reads CASSLGTGGNTIYF. The CDR3 nucleotides are TGTGCCAGCAGCTTAGGGACTGGAGGAAACACCATATATTTT.

This clonotype occurred a few times. This sequence joins TRBV20-1 and TRBJ1-6; maybe TRBD1 (6 bases). Germline V gene data show CDR1 as DFQATT and CDR2 as SNEGSKA (reference sequence). The CDR3 has 15 residues. The germline V and J ends were trimmed by 6 bases and 7 bases, with 19 bases remaining between them. The CDR3, as DNA: TGCAGTGCGTCGGGGACACCAAGGCCCAATTCACCCCTCCACTTT. Translation gives CSASGTPRPNSPLHF.

There are many counts of this clonotype. The V call is TRBV28, the J call TRBJ1-5; tentative D call: TRBD1 (6 bases). CDR3 length: 15 amino acids. CDR1 MDHEN and CDR2 SYDVKM come from the germline V gene. Between the trimmed V and J ends, which lost 3 bases and 1 base, there was a span of 10 bases. In DNA, the CDR3 is TGTGCCAGCAGTTTGTCGGGGGCCAGCAATCAGCCCCAGCATTTT. Translated, it gives CASSLSGASNQPQHF.

The chain recombines TRBV2 with TRBJ1-4; D is possibly TRBD1 (6 bases). Trimming removed 6 bases at V and 4 bases at J, with 15 bases between. The CDR3 contains 15 residues. CDR1 and CDR2 (germline): SNHLY, FYNNEI. CDR3 protein: CASRITRDNNEKLFF. DNA for the CDR3: TGTGCCAGCAGAATAACCCGGGACAATAATGAAAAACTGTTTTTT.

The V gene is TRBV20-1, the J gene TRBJ2-2; D might be TRBD1 (6 bases). This CDR3 contains 13 residues. CDR1 is DFQATT and CDR2 is SNEGSKA in the germline V gene (reference sequence). V gave up 0 bases and J gave up 7 bases, with 9 bases separating them. DNA for the CDR3: TGCAGTGCTAGAGATGAGGGGGACGGGGAGCTGTTTTTT. Translated, it gives CSARDEGDGELFF.

This clonotype came up a few times. The chain combines TRBV30 with TRBJ1-1; maybe TRBD1 (6 bases). The CDR3 runs 14 residues. V lost 2 bases and J 0 bases, leaving 10 bases between the germline ends. CDR1 is GTSNPN and CDR2 is SVGIG in the germline V gene (reference sequence). The CDR3 region is CAWSPRGLNTEAFF. The CDR3 DNA is TGTGCCTGGAGTCCCCGGGGGCTGAACACTGAAGCTTTCTTT.

The table lists this clonotype with a few counts. The chain recombines TRBV11-2 with TRBJ2-1; 15 nucleotides agree with TRBD2. Looked up from germline, CDR1 is SGHAT and CDR2 is FQNNGV. The CDR3 spans 17 residues. V lost 0 bases, J lost 8 bases, and 5 bases stayed unmatched. The CDR3 DNA is TGTGCCAGCAGCTTAGACTGGACTAGCGGGAGGGAGGATGAGCAGTTCTTC. This codes for CASSLDWTSGREDEQFF.

This clonotype was seen a handful of times. The J gene is TRBJ1-1, the V gene TRBV6-5, with 7 bases fitting TRBD1. Germline V gene sequence: CDR1 MNHEY, CDR2 SVGAGI. J lost 0 bases, V lost 4 bases, and 5 bases had no gene match. The CDR3 spans 15 residues. As DNA, the CDR3 is TGTGCCAGCAGTTTAAACAGGGGCATGAACACTGAAGCTTTCTTT. It yields the protein CASSLNRGMNTEAFF.

This clonotype turned up a few times. The genes are TRBV20-1 and TRBJ2-1; D is tentatively TRBD1 or TRBD2 (5 bases each). The CDR3 contains 15 residues. CDR1 and CDR2 from the germline V gene are DFQATT and SNEGSKA (reference sequence). V dropped 0 bases and J dropped 2 bases, with 11 bases sitting between them. CDR3 in DNA: TGCAGTGCTAGAGATCTGACGGGACCCTACAATGAGCAGTTCTTC. It yields the protein CSARDLTGPYNEQFF.

This clonotype was recorded a few times. This chain links TRBV7-2 with TRBJ2-4; 7 nucleotides agree with TRBD1. This CDR3 spans 15 amino acids. The germline V gene encodes CDR1 SGHTA and CDR2 FQGNSA. Germline trimming cut 10 bases from V and 3 bases from J; bases unmatched to any gene: 12. The CDR3 coding sequence is TGTGCCATCCAGTCCGATACAGGGGTCAAAAACATTCAGTACTTC. Its translation: CAIQSDTGVKNIQYF.

The V gene is TRBV7-2, the J gene TRBJ1-5, with D unresolved. Germline CDR1 SGHTA, CDR2 FQGNSA. Trimming removed 2 bases from V and 5 bases from J, with 10 bases in between. The CDR3 is made up of 14 amino acids. This CDR3 reads CASSLNLGDQPQHF. CDR3 bases: TGTGCCAGCAGCTTAAACCTCGGAGATCAGCCCCAGCATTTT.

This clonotype was picked up a small number of times. The chain combines TRBV29-1 with TRBJ2-7; D might be TRBD1 (5 bases). Trimming took off 7 bases at V and 0 bases at J, with 16 bases between the two ends. The CDR3 length is 14 residues. Germline assignment: CDR1 SQVTM and CDR2 ANQGSEA. The CDR3 bases are TGCAGCGCCCGGCTGGGTGACAGCTCCTACGAGCAGTACTTC. Its translation: CSARLGDSSYEQYF.

The chain uses TRBV20-1 and TRBJ1-6; D uncertain. The V gene's germline CDR1 is DFQATT and CDR2 SNEGSKA (reference sequence). Trimming cost V 4 bases and J 10 bases, with 11 bases left between them. The CDR3 covers 12 residues. CDR3 nucleotide sequence: TGCAGTGCTACGAGAGGCCAGTCACCCCTCCACTTT. It encodes CSATRGQSPLHF.

The sample holds a few counts of this clonotype. The chain uses TRBV10-3 and TRBJ1-6; D not certain. V lost 10 bases to trimming and J lost 7 bases, with 14 bases between them. Per the germline V gene, CDR1 is ENHRY and CDR2 is SYGVKD. The CDR3 is 13 amino acids. The CDR3, as DNA: TGTGCCACGACGCGCGACTTAAATTCACCCCTCCACTTT. This gives the protein CATTRDLNSPLHF.

The genes are TRBV2 and TRBJ2-3; D gene uncertain. The CDR3 has 13 residues. Germline loops: CDR1 SNHLY, CDR2 FYNNEI. Trimming pared 9 bases from V and 3 bases from J, leaving 13 bases between. The CDR3: CARHSSRTDTQYF. CDR3 nucleotide sequence: TGTGCCAGACACTCCTCTCGAACAGATACGCAGTATTTT.

The chain employs TRBV9 and TRBJ2-1, with D unclear. Germline values: CDR1 SGDLS, CDR2 YYNGEE. The CDR3 length is 15 residues. V lost 2 bases and J 4 bases, leaving 13 bases between the germline ends. In DNA, the CDR3 is TGTGCCAGCAGCGTCCTCGGGCTGAATTACAATGAGCAGTTCTTC. Encoded protein: CASSVLGLNYNEQFF. The full variable domain, in which reference TRBV9 and TRBJ2-1 provide the parts outside the CDR3, is DSGVTQTPKHLITATGQRVTLRCSPRSGDLSVYWYQQSLDQGLQFLIQYYNGEERAKGNILERFSAQQFPDLHSELNLSSLELGDSALYFCASSVLGLNYNEQFFGPGTRLTVL.

The sample holds a few counts of this clonotype. This sequence joins TRBV12-3 or TRBV12-4 and TRBJ2-3; D possibly corresponds to TRBD2 (6 bases). Trimming took off 3 bases at V and 2 bases at J, with 12 bases between the two ends. The length of the CDR3 is 15 residues. The CDR3 spells CASSFSSAYTDTQYF. In DNA, the CDR3 is TGTGCCAGCAGTTTCTCTAGCGCCTACACAGATACGCAGTATTTT.

This clonotype has more than one count but fewer than ten. V gene TRBV20-1 combines with J gene TRBJ2-3, with 7 bases that match TRBD2. From germline, CDR1 is DFQATT and CDR2 SNEGSKA (reference sequence). The CDR3 runs 12 residues. The CDR3: CIPGLSTDTQYF. CDR3 nucleotides: TGCATACCGGGACTAAGCACAGATACGCAGTATTTT.

This clonotype was observed a few times. V and J are TRBV28 and TRBJ2-7; the D is unclear. Germline V lookup: CDR1 MDHEN, CDR2 SYDVKM. The CDR3 is 11 residues long. Trimming took off 6 bases at V and 7 bases at J, with 10 bases between the two ends. The CDR3 loop reads CASRQTSEQYF. CDR3 nucleotides: TGTGCCAGCAGGCAAACAAGTGAGCAGTACTTC.

The table lists this clonotype with a few counts. The chain recombines TRBV7-3 with TRBJ2-3, with unresolved D. Germline CDR1 reads SGHTA; CDR2 reads FQGTGA. The CDR3 loop spans 14 amino acids. V shed 0 bases and J shed 3 bases, with 7 bases lying between them. The CDR3 region is CASSLTGQTDTQYF. CDR3 nucleotide sequence: TGTGCCAGCAGCTTAACGGGCCAAACAGATACGCAGTATTTT.

The sample holds a few counts of this clonotype. J is TRBJ2-7 and V is TRBV7-2; 7 positions agree with TRBD1. The CDR3 extends over 13 amino acids. V shed 5 bases, J shed 7 bases, and the junction held 8 bases outside the gene matches. Germline loops: CDR1 SGHTA, CDR2 FQGNSA. As DNA, the CDR3 is TGTGCCAGCAGCAGGGGACAGACTGAAGAGCAGTACTTC. It yields the protein CASSRGQTEEQYF.

This clonotype was detected a few times. This chain joins TRBV18 and TRBJ1-1, with 8 bases aligning to TRBD1. The J segment lost 0 bases and the V segment lost 5 bases, leaving 8 bases of the junction unmatched. CDR1 and CDR2 (germline): KGHSH, LQKENI. This CDR3 has 16 amino acids. The chain's CDR3 is CASSTGQAPMNTEAFF. The CDR3 region has the DNA TGTGCCAGCTCAACGGGACAGGCCCCCATGAACACTGAAGCTTTCTTT.

The V call is TRBV20-1, the J call TRBJ1-6; D is undetermined. The CDR3 has 14 amino acids. The V gene's germline CDR1 is DFQATT and CDR2 SNEGSKA (reference sequence). Between the trimmed V and J ends, which lost 6 bases and 4 bases, there was a span of 13 bases. The CDR3 sequence: CSAPLLQYNSPLHF. The CDR3 region has the DNA TGCAGTGCCCCACTTCTACAGTATAATTCACCCCTCCACTTT.

This clonotype occurred a few times. This chain joins TRBV11-1 and TRBJ1-3, with D uncertain. CDR1 is SGHAT and CDR2 is FQDESV in the germline V gene (reference sequence). Trimming shortened V by 5 bases and J by 6 bases, and 8 bases separated the two germline ends. The CDR3 totals 12 residues. The CDR3 nucleotides are TGTGCCAGCAGCGAGACGACAAACACCATATATTTT. This encodes CASSETTNTIYF.